Below, one T cell receptor (beta chain) is given with its context. Its antigen remains unknown. These data originate in a study of T cells after yellow fever vaccination. Study-wide points: When the response was secondary, it was weaker but reached its peak faster, day 5 versus 15.

The CDR3 runs to 14 residues. V was clipped by 3 bases and J by 1 base, with 9 bases between them. Germline loops: CDR1 DFQATT, CDR2 SNEGSKA (reference sequence). In making TCR cDNA, 5'RACE template switching added a universal primer site and UMIs to it. TCRdb reprocessed the 5' RACE reads via MiXCR and lists one record per CDR3 protein. The repertoire holds roughly 300,000 distinct CDR3 sequences, roughly 8.4% seen once, with roughly a sixth in the top ten. Material: PBMCs, obtained more than 40 days after the first yellow fever vaccination. The sequence was collected from a man aged 18 to 29 who received the YFV17D yellow fever vaccine. The gene calls are TRBV20-1 and TRBJ2-2, with D uncertain. The CDR3 protein is CSARGGRNTGELFF. The CDR3 DNA reads as TGCAGTGCTAGGGGTGGTAGGAACACCGGGGAGCTGTTTTTT.